This paragraph reports one T cell receptor beta chain. Its antigen is currently not known. One base away there is no much larger clone; base qualities are not given. CDR3 length: 11 amino acids, cysteine to phenylalanine. The CDR3 DNA has 33 bases and is translated from base 1. Based on the germline V gene, the CDR1 and CDR2 sequences are SQVTM and ANQGSEA. V was cut back by 7 bases and J by 7 bases, leaving a gap of 10 bases between them. Library construction relied on multiplex PCR. This sample was sequenced with an Illumina HiSeq 4000. TCR beta libraries were built with iRepertoire HTBI primers and Arm-PCR amplification of CDR3 regions. Before sequencing, the PCR products underwent gel purification. Under the source paper's analysis protocol: Gene usage analysis of CDR3 amino acid clonotypes relied on the approximately 62 TRBV and fewer than 15 TRBJ segments identified across samples. COPE and FqMerger were used to merge filtered high-quality paired reads into contigs. Contigs were aligned with BLAST to IMGT TRBV, TRBD and TRBJ reference genes, and CDR3 was defined per IMGT. Any clonotype with a frequency above 0.1% was classified as a highly expanded clone. Shannon entropy served as the measure of repertoire diversity, while the Gini coefficient captured V-J evenness. Clonotypes shared by more than one individual were considered public. Clones were called with MiXCR by TCRdb after fastp trimmed the public reads at Q25, and only in-frame beta chains were retained. Each CDR3 protein gets just one entry, which takes the most common genes and DNA from the rows behind it. These V and J calls are TCRdb output, not the study's own analysis. The sample table shows hundreds of thousands of distinct CDR3 sequences, and 22% are seen once. Around 13% of the sample is held by the ten biggest clonotypes.

The label giving this sample's time point can be read as: persistent/refractory GD, antithyroid drugs over 5 years with positive TRAb. For both TCR sequencing and RNA sequencing, RNA was extracted from PBMCs in TRIzol. Graves' disease was diagnosed according to American Thyroid Association guidelines. Recruitment of patients was carried out at an endocrinology department in Xi'an, China. From each patient, roughly 9 milliliters of peripheral blood was collected into an EDTA anticoagulant tube. Ficoll Paque Plus density gradient separation was used to isolate PBMCs, and no further T cell sorting was performed. An Agilent 2100 Bioanalyzer and agarose gel were used to check RNA quality, and a NanoDrop 2000 was used to measure RNA concentration. This record comes from a study of regulatory T cells in long-lasting Graves disease (TCRdb year 2021). With respect to the entire study: Persistent Graves' disease was defined as persistently positive TSH receptor autoantibodies together with antithyroid drug treatment for over 5 years. Patients with persistent Graves' disease were compared with patients with newly diagnosed Graves' disease using TCR sequencing and RNA sequencing of peripheral blood. The study was conducted in China and was registered as a clinical trial. A total of about 33 samples underwent TCR sequencing: some 13 from persistent and 20 from newly diagnosed Graves' disease patients. Persistent Graves' disease patients in the clinical cohort had taken antithyroid drugs for 9 to 11 years on average.

What the study reported, not specific to this receptor: A larger number of public clonotypes was shared among persistent patients (approximately 2,600) than among newly diagnosed patients (approximately 1,000). Persistent disease showed preferential use of TRBV28, TRBJ1-2 and TRBJ2-5, whereas newly diagnosed disease favored TRBV20-1 and TRBJ2-1. Only the TCR beta chain was sequenced and analyzed. The authors acknowledged the small sample size as a limitation that may reduce accuracy. The study examined only peripheral blood because the primary lesion, thyroid tissue, could not be accessed. Lower TCR Shannon entropy and fewer highly expanded clones were observed in persistent Graves' disease patients than in newly diagnosed patients, which suggested clonal expansion.

This specimen consisted of peripheral blood mononuclear cells (PBMCs), obtained when the disease was refractory, from a patient treated with antithyroid drugs. The source of this sequence is a female donor with Graves disease. The V and J segments used are TRBV29-1 and TRBJ1-4; TRBD1 might be the D gene, on 5 matching bases. In nucleotide form, the sequence is TGCAGCGCTGGACATCTTGAAAAACTGTTTTTT. It translates as CSAGHLEKLFF.